This T cell receptor beta chain is from a study of T cells after yellow fever vaccination. This clonotype was observed a handful of times. Its antigen is not known. CDR3 length: 17 residues. Germline CDR1 SGHVS, CDR2 FQNEAQ. V was pared by 3 bases and J by 3 bases, with 18 bases between. Regarding the study as a whole: CD4 and CD8 compartments shared a small share of clonotypes.

TCRdb reprocessed the 5' RACE reads with MiXCR, giving one entry per CDR3 protein. The table includes fewer than 450,000 distinct CDR3 sequences, roughly 8.6% detected once. The sample in question was PBMCs, obtained about 49 days after the first yellow fever vaccination. The TCR comes from a man between 18 and 29 years old who received the YFV17D yellow fever vaccine. V is TRBV7-8 and J is TRBJ2-4; D might be TRBD2 (7 bases). The CDR3 sequence is CASSLEGGGSGKNIQYF. Written as DNA, the CDR3 is TGTGCCAGCAGCTTGGAGGGGGGGGGCTCTGGCAAAAACATTCAGTACTTC.